This T cell receptor beta chain appears in the sequencing data of a study of blood T cell repertoires in COVID-19. As for the study in general: Acute and convalescent COVID-19 samples came from the United States, Italy and Spain.

Authors' data handling: Estimates of nucleated cell counts were drawn from the amplification of reference gene primers. Only in-frame clones appear in the TCRdb table, and some are missing; sequencing was by immunoSEQ multiplex PCR. V, J and clone size derive from that table, while D and trimming were established from the DNA sequence. Among 250,000 to 300,000 clones listed, roughly 91% were seen once. Everyone who took part was roughly 18 to 89 years old, and they came from about two dozen US areas. Participants' own reports of clinical history determined their cohort assignment. This CDR3 spans 14 amino acids. With 3 bases removed from V and 7 bases from J, the gap between germline ends came to 10 bases. Germline V gene lookup returns CDR1 MDHEN and CDR2 SYDVKM.

This TCR was recovered from a woman aged 35 to 49 with acute COVID-19. Sequencing was performed on PBMCs or T cells enriched from blood (not recorded which). The chain joins TRBV28 to TRBJ1-6; unclear D gene. CDR3 nucleotides: TGTGCCAGCAGTTTCGGGGTCCCCAATTCACCCCTCCACTTT. Protein sequence: CASSFGVPNSPLHF.